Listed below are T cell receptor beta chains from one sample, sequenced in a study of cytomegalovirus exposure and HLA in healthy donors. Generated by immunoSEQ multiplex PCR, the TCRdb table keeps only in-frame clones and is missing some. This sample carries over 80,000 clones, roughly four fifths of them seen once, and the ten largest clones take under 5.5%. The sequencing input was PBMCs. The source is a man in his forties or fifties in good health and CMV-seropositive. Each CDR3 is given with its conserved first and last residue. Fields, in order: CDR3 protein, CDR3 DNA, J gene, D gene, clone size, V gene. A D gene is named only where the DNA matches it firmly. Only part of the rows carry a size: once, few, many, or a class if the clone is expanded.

CDR3 protein: CASRRGAVGQNTEAFF
CDR3 DNA: TGCGCCAGCAGACGGGGGGCTGTAGGACAGAACACTGAAGCTTTCTTT
J gene: TRBJ1-1
D gene: -
clone size: -
V gene: TRBV5-1

CDR3 protein: CASSPLLAGGDEQFF
CDR3 DNA: TGTGCCAGCAGTCCGCTTTTAGCGGGAGGGGATGAGCAGTTCTTC
J gene: TRBJ2-1
D gene: TRBD2
clone size: -
V gene: TRBV2

CDR3 protein: CASSQYVRAGELFF
CDR3 DNA: TGCGCCAGCAGCCAATATGTTCGGGCCGGGGAGCTGTTTTTT
J gene: TRBJ2-2
D gene: -
clone size: once
V gene: TRBV4-1

CDR3 protein: CASSFGQGAYGYTF
CDR3 DNA: TGCGCCAGCAGCTTTGGACAGGGGGCGTATGGCTACACCTTC
J gene: TRBJ1-2
D gene: TRBD1
clone size: -
V gene: TRBV5-1

CDR3 protein: CASSLTATEAFF
CDR3 DNA: TGTGCCAGCAGCTTGACAGCCACTGAAGCTTTCTTT
J gene: TRBJ1-1
D gene: -
clone size: -
V gene: TRBV5-6

CDR3 protein: CASSPSDLGGGYTF
CDR3 DNA: TGCGCCAGCAGCCCTTCGGACCTCGGGGGTGGCTACACCTTC
J gene: TRBJ1-2
D gene: -
clone size: -
V gene: TRBV5-1

CDR3 protein: CASRIPGGGSDTQYF
CDR3 DNA: TGTGCCAGCAGAATCCCTGGGGGGGGATCAGATACGCAGTATTTT
J gene: TRBJ2-3
D gene: TRBD2
clone size: -
V gene: TRBV5-4

CDR3 protein: CASSYSPDRGQPQHF
CDR3 DNA: TGTGCCAGCAGTTACAGCCCTGACAGGGGTCAGCCCCAGCATTTT
J gene: TRBJ1-5
D gene: TRBD1
clone size: -
V gene: TRBV6-5

CDR3 protein: CASSPGTDYRDTQYF
CDR3 DNA: TGTGCCAGCAGCCCGGGGACAGACTATAGAGATACGCAGTATTTT
J gene: TRBJ2-3
D gene: TRBD1
clone size: -
V gene: TRBV9

CDR3 protein: CASSQDGREAPEAFF
CDR3 DNA: TGCGCCAGCAGCCAAGATGGGAGAGAGGCACCTGAAGCTTTCTTT
J gene: TRBJ1-1
D gene: -
clone size: -
V gene: TRBV4-1

CDR3 protein: CASSPGREPYEQYF
CDR3 DNA: TGTGCCAGCTCACCAGGCAGGGAACCCTACGAGCAGTACTTC
J gene: TRBJ2-7
D gene: -
clone size: -
V gene: TRBV18

CDR3 protein: CASSKFRDRPNSPLHF
CDR3 DNA: TGTGCCAGCAGCAAATTCCGGGACAGACCAAATTCACCCCTCCACTTT
J gene: TRBJ1-6
D gene: -
clone size: -
V gene: TRBV21-1

CDR3 protein: CASSSSSGNTQYF
CDR3 DNA: TGTGCCAGCAGCTCCTCGTCGGGGAATACGCAGTATTTT
J gene: TRBJ2-3
D gene: -
clone size: -
V gene: TRBV7-2

CDR3 protein: CASSILAGVGLEQYF
CDR3 DNA: TGTGCCAGCAGCATCCTAGCGGGAGTAGGGCTCGAGCAGTACTTC
J gene: TRBJ2-7
D gene: TRBD2
clone size: -
V gene: TRBV7-8

CDR3 protein: CASSVTGEDGYTF
CDR3 DNA: TGCGCCAGCAGTGTAACAGGGGAGGATGGCTACACCTTC
J gene: TRBJ1-2
D gene: TRBD1
clone size: few
V gene: TRBV10-2

CDR3 protein: CASTLSGGKAFF
CDR3 DNA: TGTGCCAGCACCCTATCGGGGGGAAAAGCTTTCTTT
J gene: TRBJ1-1
D gene: -
clone size: -
V gene: TRBV5-4

CDR3 protein: CASSFEWSEAFF
CDR3 DNA: TGTGCCAGCAGTTTTGAGTGGAGCGAAGCTTTCTTT
J gene: TRBJ1-1
D gene: -
clone size: -
V gene: TRBV28

CDR3 protein: CAIENSGTGDTQYF
CDR3 DNA: TGTGCCATCGAAAACAGCGGGACAGGAGATACGCAGTATTTT
J gene: TRBJ2-3
D gene: -
clone size: -
V gene: TRBV10-3

CDR3 protein: CASSSGTAEAFF
CDR3 DNA: TGCGCCAGCAGCTCGGGGACAGCTGAAGCTTTCTTT
J gene: TRBJ1-1
D gene: TRBD1
clone size: -
V gene: TRBV5-1

CDR3 protein: CASKASGSRNTGELFF
CDR3 DNA: TGCGCCAGCAAAGCTAGCGGGAGTCGGAACACCGGGGAGCTGTTTTTT
J gene: TRBJ2-2
D gene: TRBD2
clone size: -
V gene: TRBV5-1

CDR3 protein: CSVLLYNEQFF
CDR3 DNA: TGCAGCGTACTCCTCTACAATGAGCAGTTCTTC
J gene: TRBJ2-1
D gene: -
clone size: once
V gene: TRBV29-1

CDR3 protein: CASSLDPGLYEQYF
CDR3 DNA: TGTGCCAGCAGCTTAGACCCCGGACTTTACGAGCAGTACTTC
J gene: TRBJ2-7
D gene: -
clone size: -
V gene: TRBV7-8

CDR3 protein: CASSLAGGGEKLFF
CDR3 DNA: TGTGCCAGCAGCTTAGCAGGGGGTGGGGAAAAACTGTTTTTT
J gene: TRBJ1-4
D gene: -
clone size: -
V gene: TRBV7-9

CDR3 protein: CATSPPGSYGYTF
CDR3 DNA: TGTGCCACCAGCCCGCCGGGGAGCTATGGCTACACCTTC
J gene: TRBJ1-2
D gene: -
clone size: -
V gene: TRBV15